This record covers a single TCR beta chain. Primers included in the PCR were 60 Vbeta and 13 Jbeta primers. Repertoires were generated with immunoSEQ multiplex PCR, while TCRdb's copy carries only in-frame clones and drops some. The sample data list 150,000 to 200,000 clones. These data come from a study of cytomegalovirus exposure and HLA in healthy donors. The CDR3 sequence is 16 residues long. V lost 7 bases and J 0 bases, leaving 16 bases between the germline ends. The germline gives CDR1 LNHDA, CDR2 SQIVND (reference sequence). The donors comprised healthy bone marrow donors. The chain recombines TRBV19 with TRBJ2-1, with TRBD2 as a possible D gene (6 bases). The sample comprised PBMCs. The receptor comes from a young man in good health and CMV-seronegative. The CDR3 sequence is CASMEEGFSSYNEQFF. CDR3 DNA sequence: TGTGCCAGTATGGAGGAGGGATTTAGCTCCTACAATGAGCAGTTCTTC.